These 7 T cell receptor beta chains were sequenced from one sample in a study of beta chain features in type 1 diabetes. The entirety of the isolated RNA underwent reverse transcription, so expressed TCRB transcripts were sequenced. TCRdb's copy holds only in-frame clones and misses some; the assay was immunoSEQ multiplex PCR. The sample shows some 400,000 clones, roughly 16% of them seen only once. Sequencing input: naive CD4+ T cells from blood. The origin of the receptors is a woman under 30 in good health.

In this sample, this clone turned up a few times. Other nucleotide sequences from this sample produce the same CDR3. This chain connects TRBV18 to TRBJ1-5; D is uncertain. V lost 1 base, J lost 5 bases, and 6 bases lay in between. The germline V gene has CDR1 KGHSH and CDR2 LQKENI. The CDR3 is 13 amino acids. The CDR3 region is CASSPHRDQPQHF. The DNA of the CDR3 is TGTGCCAGCTCACCACACCGAGATCAGCCCCAGCATTTT.

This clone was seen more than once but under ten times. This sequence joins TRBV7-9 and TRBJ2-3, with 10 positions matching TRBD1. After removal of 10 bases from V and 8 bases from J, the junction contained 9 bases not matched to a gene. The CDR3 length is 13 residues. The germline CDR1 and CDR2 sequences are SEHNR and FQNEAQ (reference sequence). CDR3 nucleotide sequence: TGTGCCACCTCCGGGACAGGGGTCGGTACGCAGTATTTT. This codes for CATSGTGVGTQYF. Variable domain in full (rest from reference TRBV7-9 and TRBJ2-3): DTGVSQNPRHKITKRGQNVTFRCDPISEHNRLYWYRQTLGQGPEFLTYFQNEAQLEKSRLLSDRFSAERPKGSFSTLEIQRTEQGDSAMYLCATSGTGVGTQYFGPGTRLTVL.

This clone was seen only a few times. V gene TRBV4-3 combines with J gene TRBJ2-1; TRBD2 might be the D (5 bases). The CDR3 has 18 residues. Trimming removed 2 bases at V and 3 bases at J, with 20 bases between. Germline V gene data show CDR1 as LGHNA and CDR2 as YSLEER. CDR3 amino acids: CASSQREGQAVRYNEQFF. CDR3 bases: TGCGCCAGCAGCCAACGGGAAGGGCAGGCAGTCCGCTACAATGAGCAGTTCTTC.

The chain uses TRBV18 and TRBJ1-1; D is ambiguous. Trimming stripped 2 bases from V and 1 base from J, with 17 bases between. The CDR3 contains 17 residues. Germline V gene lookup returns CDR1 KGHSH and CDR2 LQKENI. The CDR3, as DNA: TGTGCCAGCTCACCATTCGAACAGAAAGTAACGAACACTGAAGCTTTCTTT. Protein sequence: CASSPFEQKVTNTEAFF.

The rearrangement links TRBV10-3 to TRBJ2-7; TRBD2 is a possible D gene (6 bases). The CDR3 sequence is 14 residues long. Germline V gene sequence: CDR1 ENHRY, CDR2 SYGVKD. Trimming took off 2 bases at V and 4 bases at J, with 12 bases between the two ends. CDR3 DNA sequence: TGTGCCATCAGTGAGGGCGGGACCCCTTACGAGCAGTACTTC. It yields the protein CAISEGGTPYEQYF.

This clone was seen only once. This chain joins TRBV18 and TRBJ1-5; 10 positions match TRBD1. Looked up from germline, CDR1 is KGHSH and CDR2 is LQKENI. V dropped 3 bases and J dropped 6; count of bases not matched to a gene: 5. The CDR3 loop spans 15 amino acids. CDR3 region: CASSPETGGGQPQHF. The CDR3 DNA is TGTGCCAGCTCACCGGAGACAGGGGGCGGTCAGCCCCAGCATTTT.

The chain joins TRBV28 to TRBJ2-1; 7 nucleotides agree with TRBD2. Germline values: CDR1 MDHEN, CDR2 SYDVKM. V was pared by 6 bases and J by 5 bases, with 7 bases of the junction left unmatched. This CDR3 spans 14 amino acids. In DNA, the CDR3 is TGTGCCAGCAGCCCCGGGGGGAGGGACAATGAGCAGTTCTTC. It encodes CASSPGGRDNEQFF.